This note documents a single TCR beta chain sequence. CDR1 and CDR2 (germline): MGHRA, YSYEKL. CDR3 length: 16 amino acids. V lost 1 base, J lost 6 bases, and 15 bases lay in between. This entry is derived from a study of blood T cell repertoires in COVID-19. Produced via immunoSEQ multiplex PCR; TCRdb's table is partial and in-frame only. The profile shows about 190,000 clones, under 80% of them singletons. This TCR was sampled from a woman between 45 and 65 years old with acute or convalescent COVID-19. This chain links TRBV4-1 with TRBJ2-2; tentatively, D is TRBD1 (6 bases). The sample taken for sequencing was peripheral blood. Here the CDR3 DNA reads TGCGCCAGCAGCCAAGTGTTACAGGGAAGGGCCGGGGAGCTGTTTTTT. It is translated as CASSQVLQGRAGELFF.